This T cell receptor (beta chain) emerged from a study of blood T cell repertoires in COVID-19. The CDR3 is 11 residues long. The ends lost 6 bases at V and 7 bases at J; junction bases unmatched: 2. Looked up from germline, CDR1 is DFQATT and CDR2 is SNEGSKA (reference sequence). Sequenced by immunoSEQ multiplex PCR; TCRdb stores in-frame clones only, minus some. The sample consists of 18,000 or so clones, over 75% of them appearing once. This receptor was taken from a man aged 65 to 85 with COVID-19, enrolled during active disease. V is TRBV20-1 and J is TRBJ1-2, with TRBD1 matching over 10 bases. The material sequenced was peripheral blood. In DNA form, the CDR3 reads TGCAGTGCGGGGACAGGGGCTGGCTACACCTTC. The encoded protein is CSAGTGAGYTF.